This T cell receptor beta chain appears in the sequencing data of a study of blood T cell repertoires in COVID-19. Study as a whole: There were acute and convalescent COVID-19 samples, and they came from the United States, Italy and Spain. Sources were T cells, B-cell-depleted T cells, or PBMCs; the material itself was cDNA or gDNA.

Methods used by the authors: Reference gene primer amplification in the assay estimated nucleated cell counts. Only in-frame clones appear in the TCRdb table, and some are missing; sequencing was by immunoSEQ multiplex PCR. That table furnishes V, J and clone size, whereas the DNA furnished D and trimming. The data show more than 250,000 clones, approximately 87% seen once. The germline CDR1 and CDR2 sequences are SGHRS and YFSETQ. V was pared by 2 bases and J by 4 bases, with 6 bases between. This CDR3 is built from 12 residues. The receptor was derived from a human donor in a cohort sampled during active COVID-19. Material: peripheral blood. The genes are TRBV5-1 and TRBJ2-5, with D unresolved. As DNA, the CDR3 is TGCGCCAGCAGCTTCAACATAGAGACCCAGTACTTC. Its translation: CASSFNIETQYF. The full variable domain, completed using reference TRBV5-1 and TRBJ2-5, is KAGVTQTPRYLIKTRGQQVTLSCSPISGHRSVSWYQQTPGQGLQFLFEYFSETQRNKGNFPGRFSGRQFSNSRSEMNVSTLELGDSALYLCASSFNIETQYFGPGTRLLVL.